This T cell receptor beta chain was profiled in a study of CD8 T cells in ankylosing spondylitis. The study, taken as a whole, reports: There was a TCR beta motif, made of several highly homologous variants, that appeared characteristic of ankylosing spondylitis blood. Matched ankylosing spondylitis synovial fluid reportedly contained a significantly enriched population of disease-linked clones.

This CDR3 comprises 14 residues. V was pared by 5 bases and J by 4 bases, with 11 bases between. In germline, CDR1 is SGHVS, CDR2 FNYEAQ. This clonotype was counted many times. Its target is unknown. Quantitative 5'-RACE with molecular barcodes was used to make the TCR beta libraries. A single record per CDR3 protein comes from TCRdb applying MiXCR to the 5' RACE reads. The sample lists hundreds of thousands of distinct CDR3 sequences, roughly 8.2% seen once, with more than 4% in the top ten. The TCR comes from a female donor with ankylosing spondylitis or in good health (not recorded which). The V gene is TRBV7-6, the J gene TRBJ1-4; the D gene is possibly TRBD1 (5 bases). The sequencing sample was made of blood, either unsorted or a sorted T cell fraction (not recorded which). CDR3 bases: TGTGCCAGCAGCCTGGGACGGCTTAATGAAAAACTGTTTTTT. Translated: CASSLGRLNEKLFF.